This TCR beta chain was recorded in a study of blood T cell repertoires in COVID-19. Study information: Spain, Italy and the United States supplied samples that represented acute and convalescent COVID-19. T cells, B-cell-depleted T cells, or PBMCs supplied cDNA or gDNA.

This clone was seen only a few times. The V gene end was trimmed by 4 bases and the J gene end by 8 bases; junction bases not matched to a gene: 7. This CDR3 has 13 amino acids. Original handling: Researchers report that nucleated cell counts were estimated from reference gene primer amplification. Repertoires were generated with immunoSEQ multiplex PCR, while TCRdb's copy carries only in-frame clones and drops some. That table gives V, J and clone size, and the DNA gave D and trimming. The sample records over 200,000 clones, roughly 90% being singletons. This receptor was taken from a man between 60 and 75 years old who had recovered from COVID-19. The J gene is TRBJ1-2, the V gene TRBV12-3 or TRBV12-4, with 7 bases lining up with TRBD1. The sample comprised peripheral blood. CDR3 coding DNA: TGTGCCAGCAGTTCAGGGGGGATAGGCGGCTACACCTTC. Translating it yields CASSSGGIGGYTF.